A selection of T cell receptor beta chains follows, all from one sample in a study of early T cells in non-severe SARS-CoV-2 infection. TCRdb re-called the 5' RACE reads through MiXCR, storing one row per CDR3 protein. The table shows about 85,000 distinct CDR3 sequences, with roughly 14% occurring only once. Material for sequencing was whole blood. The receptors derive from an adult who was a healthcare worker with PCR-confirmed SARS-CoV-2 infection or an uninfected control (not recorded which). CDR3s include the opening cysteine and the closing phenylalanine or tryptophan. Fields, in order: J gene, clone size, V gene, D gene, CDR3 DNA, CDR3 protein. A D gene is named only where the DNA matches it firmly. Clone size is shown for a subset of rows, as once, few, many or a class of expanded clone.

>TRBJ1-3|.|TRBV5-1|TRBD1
TGCGCCAGCAGCCTGTGGACAGGGACCAGCTTTGGAAACACCATATATTTT
CASSLWTGTSFGNTIYF
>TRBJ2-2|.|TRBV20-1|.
TGCAGTGCTACGGAGACTAGAGCCGGGGAGCTGTTTTTT
CSATETRAGELFF
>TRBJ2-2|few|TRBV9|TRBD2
TGTGCCAGCAGCGACATCTCCGGGACTAGCGGGAGTTCAGGGGAGCTGTTTTTT
CASSDISGTSGSSGELFF
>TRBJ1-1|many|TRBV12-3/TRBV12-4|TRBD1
TGTGCCAGCAGCTCCGGGACAGGTTATATGGAGGGTGAAGCTTTCTTT
CASSSGTGYMEGEAFF
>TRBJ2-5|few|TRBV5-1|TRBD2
TGCGCCAGCAGCTCGTTCTCCGCGGGAGGTCATGGGGAGACCCAGTACTTC
CASSSFSAGGHGETQYF
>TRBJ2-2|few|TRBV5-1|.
TGCGCCAGCAGCTTGACCCCTGCTATCGAACTAGCTGGGAACACCGGGGAGCTGTTTTTT
CASSLTPAIELAGNTGELFF
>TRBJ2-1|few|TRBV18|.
TGTGCCAGCTCACCACCGGGGGTGAGCTCCTACAATGAGCAGTTCTTC
CASSPPGVSSYNEQFF
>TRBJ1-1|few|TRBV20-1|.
TGCAGTGCGGCGGGGACCTTAATGAACACTGAAGCTTTCTTT
CSAAGTLMNTEAFF
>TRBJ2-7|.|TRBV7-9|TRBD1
TGTGCCAGCAGCGTCCCCGGACAGGGGACTTCTTACGAGCAGTACTTC
CASSVPGQGTSYEQYF
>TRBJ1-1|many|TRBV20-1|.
TGCAGTGCTTTCTTGACAGAGATGAACACTGAAGCTTTCTTT
CSAFLTEMNTEAFF
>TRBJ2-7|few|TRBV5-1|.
TGCGCCAGCAGCTTGTATCCAGACTCCTACGAGCAGTACTTC
CASSLYPDSYEQYF
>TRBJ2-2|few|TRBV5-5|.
TGTGCCAGCATCCGATCGGCAGGAAACACCGGGGAGCTGTTTTTT
CASIRSAGNTGELFF
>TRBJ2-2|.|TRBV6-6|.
TGTGCCAGCAGTTACTCGAGCGATGGTACCGGGGAGCTGTTTTTT
CASSYSSDGTGELFF
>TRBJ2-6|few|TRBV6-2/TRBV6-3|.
TGTGCCAGCACCCACCAGGACTCTGGGGCCAACGTCCTGACTTTC
CASTHQDSGANVLTF
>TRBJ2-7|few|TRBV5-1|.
TGCGCCAGCAGCTGGAACAACGAGCAGTACTTC
CASSWNNEQYF
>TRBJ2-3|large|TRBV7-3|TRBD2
TGTGCCAGCAGCCCCGGACTAGGGGGCACAGATACGCAGTATTTT
CASSPGLGGTDTQYF
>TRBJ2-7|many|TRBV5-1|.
TGCGCCAGCAGCTCCGGATCAACCTACGAGCAGTACTTC
CASSSGSTYEQYF
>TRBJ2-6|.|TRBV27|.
TGTGCCAGCAGTTTAGTTAAGTCCTACTCTGGGGCCAACGTCCTGACTTTC
CASSLVKSYSGANVLTF
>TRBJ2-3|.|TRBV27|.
TGTGCCAGCAGTTTAGCGGGAACTAGCACAGATACGCAGTATTTT
CASSLAGTSTDTQYF
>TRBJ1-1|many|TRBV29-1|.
TGCAGCGGACTATCTGCGTTGGGGACTGAAGCTTTCTTT
CSGLSALGTEAFF
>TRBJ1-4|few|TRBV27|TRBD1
TGTGCCAGCAGTTTATCTGGTGGGGACAGGGCTGAAAAACTGTTTTTT
CASSLSGGDRAEKLFF
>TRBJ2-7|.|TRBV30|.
TGTGCCTGGAGTTCGACATTTTACGAGCAGTACTTC
CAWSSTFYEQYF
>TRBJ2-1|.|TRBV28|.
TGTGCCAGCATAACGGGAGACAATGAGCAGTTCTTC
CASITGDNEQFF
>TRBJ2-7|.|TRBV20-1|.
TGCAGTGCTAGGATTCAGTACGAGCAGTACTTC
CSARIQYEQYF
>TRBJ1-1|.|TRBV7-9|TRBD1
TGTGCCAGCAGCTTAGGCGGGACAGGGGGCACGAACACTGAAGCTTTCTTT
CASSLGGTGGTNTEAFF
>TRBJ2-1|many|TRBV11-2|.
TGTGCCAGCAGCTTGGGCGAATCACCTCCTAACAATGAGCAGTTCTTC
CASSLGESPPNNEQFF
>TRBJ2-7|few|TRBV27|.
TGTGCCACCACCGGGCGGTACTCCTACGAGCAGTACTTC
CATTGRYSYEQYF
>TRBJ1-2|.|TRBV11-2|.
TGTGCCAGCAGCTCGAACCTCGACAGGACGAATAACTATGGCTACACCTTC
CASSSNLDRTNNYGYTF
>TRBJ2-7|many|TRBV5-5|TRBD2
TGTGCCAGCAGCTCAGGACTAGCGGTCGAGCAGTACTTC
CASSSGLAVEQYF
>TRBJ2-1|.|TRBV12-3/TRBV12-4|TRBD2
TGTGCCAGCAGTGCCCTGGACAACTTTAGTACTAGCGGGAGTTGGGATTACAATGAGCAGTTCTTC
CASSALDNFSTSGSWDYNEQFF
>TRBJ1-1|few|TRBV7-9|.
TGTGCCAGCAGCTCCAGCCCCGGGGCTTTCTTT
CASSSSPGAFF
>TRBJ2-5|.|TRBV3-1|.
TGTGCCAGCAGCCAAGGGGACCCTCTGGCCCAAGAGACCCAGTACTTC
CASSQGDPLAQETQYF
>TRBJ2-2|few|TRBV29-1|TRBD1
TGCAGCGTTTCCCAGGGGGACACCGGGGAGCTGTTTTTT
CSVSQGDTGELFF
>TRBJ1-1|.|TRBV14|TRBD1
TGTGCCAGCAGCGTACGCCTGGACAGGATTGGATCCATTGAAGCTTTCTTT
CASSVRLDRIGSIEAFF
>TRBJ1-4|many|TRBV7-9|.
TGTGCCAGCAGCACGGACACGTGGGGAGAAAAACTGTTTTTT
CASSTDTWGEKLFF
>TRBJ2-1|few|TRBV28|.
TGTGCCAGCAGGCCAACCGGGACCAGGAATGAGCAGTTCTTC
CASRPTGTRNEQFF
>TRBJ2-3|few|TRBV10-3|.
TGTGCCATCAGCCTCGGTGGGAGATCAAACACAGATACGCAGTATTTT
CAISLGGRSNTDTQYF
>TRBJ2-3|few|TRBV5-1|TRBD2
TGCGCCAGCAGCTCCGGGACTAGCGTGAGCACAGATACGCAGTATTTT
CASSSGTSVSTDTQYF
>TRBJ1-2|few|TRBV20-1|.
TGCAGTGCTAGACCTACAGGGACCTATGGCTACACCTTC
CSARPTGTYGYTF
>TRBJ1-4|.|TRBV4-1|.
TGCGCCAGCAGCCCTATGGGGTTTGAGGAAAAACTGTTTTTT
CASSPMGFEEKLFF
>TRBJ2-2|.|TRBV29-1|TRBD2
TGCAGCGTAGGTAGCGGGACGAACACCGGGGAGCTGTTTTTT
CSVGSGTNTGELFF
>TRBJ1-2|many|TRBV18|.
TGTGCCAGCTCACCGCCGACAGAGAGCTATGGCTACACCTTC
CASSPPTESYGYTF
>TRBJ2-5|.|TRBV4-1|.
TGCGCCAGCAGCCAAGGGGGTTTGGAGACCCAGTACTTC
CASSQGGLETQYF
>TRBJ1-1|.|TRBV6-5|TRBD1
TGTGCCAGCAGTTGGACAGGGGCCCACGGGGGTGAAGCTTTCTTT
CASSWTGAHGGEAFF
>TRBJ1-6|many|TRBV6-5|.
TGTGCCAGCAGGGCCACAGGGAACCATTCACCCCTCCACTTT
CASRATGNHSPLHF
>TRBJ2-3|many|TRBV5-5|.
TGTGCCAGCAGCTTGGGCCAGCGGAACACAGATACGCAGTATTTT
CASSLGQRNTDTQYF